The present T cell receptor beta chain was sequenced within a study of CD8 T cells in Susac syndrome. Study-level background: The Susac syndrome patients that were sequenced included about six with active disease and under ten in remission. When blood was drawn, patients with Susac syndrome were on intravenous immunoglobulin alone, on corticosteroids, or therapy-naive.

Random hexamers were used to reverse transcribe roughly 0.45 to 1 ug of RNA. A multiplex approach, immunoSEQ multiplex PCR, amplified TCR beta CDR3 across 54 Vbeta and 13 Jbeta. TCRdb re-analysed the immunoSEQ multiplex PCR reads in MiXCR, keeping a single row per CDR3 protein. The sample contains roughly 180,000 distinct CDR3 sequences, just under 95% of which appear only once. Sequencing of TCR beta covered CD8+ and CD4+ T cells obtained from blood. The CDR3 is 15 residues long. Losses at the gene ends were 6 bases for V and 4 bases for J; bases not matched to a gene: 5. Germline V lookup: CDR1 LNHDA, CDR2 SQIVND (reference sequence).

This receptor was obtained from a human donor with Susac syndrome. This rearrangement joins TRBV19 to TRBJ2-2, with TRBD1 matching 10 bases. Sequenced material: CD4+ T cells from PBMCs. In DNA form, the CDR3 reads TGTGCCAGTAGAAGACAGGGGGCGGGCACCGGGGAGCTGTTTTTT. Translating it yields CASRRQGAGTGELFF. Together with reference TRBV19 and TRBJ2-2, the CDR3 gives the full variable domain: DGGITQSPKYLFRKEGQNVTLSCEQNLNHDAMYWYRQDPGQGLRLIYYSQIVNDFQKGDIAEGYSVSREKKESFPLTVTSAQKNPTAFYLCASRRQGAGTGELFFGEGSRLTVL.